Sequencing of this T cell receptor (beta chain) was carried out in a study of shared clonotypes between healthy human individuals. Overall study results and limits: Generally, naive subsets came out with larger estimated richness than memory subsets. Having only a few donors restricted how much genetic and exposure-history diversity was captured.

Sorted-subset replicate PCR reactions were performed with approximately 0.2 ug DNA, corresponding to 30,000 to 35,000 T cell genomes. Measured with immunoSEQ multiplex PCR; TCRdb has only the in-frame clones, and not every one. This repertoire shows 1.6 million or so clones, 98% to 99% found once; its top ten account for approximately 0.4%. With respect to this clone: The antigen is undetermined.

The TCR sequence derives from a man aged 25 to 45 in good health. The material sequenced was naive CD4+ T cells sorted from blood. Subset in this sample: CD45RA+ positively selected.

This CDR3 is CASSLVDRDEQYF. The CDR3 DNA is TGCGCCAGCAGCTTGGTGGATCGGGACGAGCAGTACTTC. V is TRBV5-1 and J is TRBJ2-7; D is unresolved. The CDR3 spans 13 residues. In germline, CDR1 is SGHRS, CDR2 YFSETQ. Trimming removed 0 bases at V and 5 bases at J, with 9 bases between.